This T cell receptor (beta chain) was documented in a study of cytomegalovirus exposure and HLA in healthy donors (dated by TCRdb to about 2017). Background for the entire study: According to an earlier analysis of 450 to 650 of the donors, some 170 million T cells yielded some 120 million unique TCR beta sequences and approximately 300 Gb of sequence data. HLA typing covered class I and class II loci at four-digit resolution. Along with the 666-subject first cohort, a separate validation cohort of over a hundred different subjects was used. Among approximately 370 genotyped donors of the cohort, an average of approximately 240,000 unique TCR beta nucleotide sequences was sequenced per donor, of which 15% to 20% were non-productive. The study combined high-throughput TCR immunosequencing, statistical association of individual TCRs with disease status, and machine learning to predict cytomegalovirus infection status. An early release covering some 640 HLA-typed donors comprised approximately 300 gigabases of sequencing data and approximately 80 million unique TCR sequences. The study used immunosequencing to profile the T cell repertoires of approximately 630 subjects and linked those repertoires to cytomegalovirus serostatus. Among the 398 genotyped donors, around 81% belonged to the genetic ancestry cluster associated with self-reported Caucasian donors. Because of strong linkage in the cohort, roughly five DR-DQ haplotypes were treated as single units for association and clustering. Donor age, sex, ethnicity and CMV serostatus were compiled together with the repertoire data. A later genetic analysis took genome-wide SNP genotypes for about 55% of the roughly 670 donors and used that subset as a discovery cohort. To study patterns of TCR occurrence, a later analysis re-analyzed previously published TCR beta repertoires from 666 donors and added high-resolution HLA genotyping. The number of typed donors differed by locus: about 620-630 for A, B, C, DRB1 and DQB1; some 540 for DQA1; 606 for DPA1; and around 450 for DPB1. The later analysis used no new phenotypic data to find candidate immune exposures, relying instead on TCR beta sequences and their occurrence across donors. The study was designed to test whether signatures of past pathogen exposure could be identified by cataloging public T cell receptors. An earlier analysis of several hundred of the donors applied high-throughput TCR beta sequencing to assess whether each TCR beta V gene segment acted as functional or pseudogenic. All discovery cohort repertoires had been generated using a single sequencing platform. Overall study results and their limits: A later analysis found that HLA-associated TCR beta chains were more clonally expanded and had lower generation probabilities than equally common non-associated chains. A later analysis reported that several top co-occurrence clusters appeared linked to parvovirus B19, influenza, CMV and Epstein-Barr virus. A further reported finding was that TCR beta sequences accurately predicted the HLA-A and HLA-B alleles for most subjects in the first cohort. The classifier was reported to diagnose cytomegalovirus status with high specificity and sensitivity in both the original and validation cohorts. In this cohort, only TCR beta chains were sequenced, and detectable features were limited by the absence of alpha or paired-chain data. According to a later analysis, TCR association rates differed among HLA loci, with DRB1 alleles showing the most associated TCRs and HLA-C alleles showing the fewest. At a false discovery rate of 0.05, a later analysis linked 16,000 or so TCR beta sequences to specific HLA alleles. A later genetic analysis associated a missense DCLRE1C variant with V-gene and J-gene trimming of TCR beta chains, and an independent cohort replicated the association. The study gave a list of under 200 TCR beta chains associated with cytomegalovirus. The only immune exposure information available for the cohort was CMV serostatus. Correlated functional status among segregating V segments might be attributable to linkage disequilibrium, but an unknown experimental factor could not be ruled out. Roughly uniform sequencing depth across donors was assumed in presence/absence analyses, although this assumption may not hold. According to a later analysis, most CMV-associated TCR beta chains appeared to be HLA-restricted, and the HLA associations seemed to be driven largely by CMV exposure. According to the authors, the approach could potentially be generalized to other disease states and immunological phenotypes. Over 15 rarely observed V segments, including chromosome 9 orphons, were excluded from the earlier analysis of just under 600 of the donors because counts were too low. In an earlier analysis of 587 of the donors, most TCR beta V segments appeared in productive rearrangements about 87% or about 30% of the time, broadly matching IMGT annotations. Because some donors lacked HLA typing at each locus, the association tests relied only on the typed subset. Assigning TCR associations to individual alleles was difficult when HLA alleles, especially DR and DQ, strongly co-occurred. Most TCR sequences were seen in very few donors, while some public TCRs were found in many individuals. A few of the identified cytomegalovirus-associated TCR beta chains were confirmed in vitro to be specific for cytomegalovirus antigens. Compared with the approximately 700-donor mean, donors in an Asian-associated ancestry cluster had fewer N-insertions in productive TCRs, according to a later genetic analysis. A cluster of highly shared sequence variants was judged likely to be a technical artifact of the sequencing pipeline.

Library method: the immunoSEQ multiplex PCR assay. A mixture of 60 forward primers for TCR Vbeta segments and 13 reverse primers for TCR Jbeta segments was used in the multiplex PCR. The CDR3 region of rearranged TCR beta genes was amplified from genomic DNA by a multiplex PCR assay. Amplified TCR beta libraries were sequenced as 87-base-pair reads on the Illumina HiSeq System. In the original analysis: In a later analysis, 77 million or so unique TCR beta chains were counted across the 650 to 750 repertoires, and around 11 million of these chains were shared by at least two donors. Raw reads were error-corrected and collapsed into unique sequences by a nearest-neighbor algorithm in which closely related sequences were merged to remove PCR and sequencing errors. V, D and J gene segments were assigned by aligning CDR3 sequences to IMGT reference sequences. For a sequence to be retained, a match of at least six nucleotides was required to both a V gene segment and a J gene segment. A rearrangement counted as productive if the CDR3 had no stop codons and remained in frame with V and J, and every other rearrangement counted as non-productive. Following IMGT convention, CDR3 was defined as the stretch from the second conserved V-encoded cysteine up to the conserved J-encoded phenylalanine. In an earlier analysis of around 600 of the donors, sequences lacking an unambiguous match to a single V gene segment were excluded. An earlier analysis of just under 600 of the donors called V segments functional above 56.7% productive rearrangements and segregating when the between-donor standard deviation exceeded 5%. A statistical classification framework was built for diagnosing cytomegalovirus status from the catalog of TCR beta chain sequences. V and J gene assignment, in a later analysis, came from comparing TCR nucleotide sequences with IMGT/GENE-DB human TR gene sequences. In a later analysis, CDR3 sequences and most-parsimonious VDJ recombination scenarios were assigned using the TCRdist pipeline. A later analysis defined each TCR beta chain by its CDR3 amino acid sequence plus V-gene family, and excluded reads lacking a unique V-gene family. A later analysis removed several hundred highly shared, low-generation-probability nucleotide sequences to deal with suspected cross-contamination and a sequencing artifact. For each public chain, a later analysis derived a clonal expansion index from normalized ranks of inferred template counts within each repertoire. In a later analysis, generation probabilities were computed with a VDJ recombination model fitted to out-of-frame rearrangements, and the resulting probabilities were checked against IGoR. In a later analysis, TCR-TCR, TCR-HLA and TCR-CMV co-occurrence was scored with hypergeometric tests, and a repertoire-size bias correction was applied to TCR pairs. A later analysis estimated false discovery rates by permuting HLA or CMV assignments 20 times. In a later analysis, co-occurring TCRs were grouped using DBSCAN, and TCRdist sequence similarity was added for clustering within HLA-allele-positive subsets. Repertoires with fewer than 30,000 or more than 120,000 public chains, plus five repertoires with anomalous nucleotide sharing, were excluded from co-occurrence clustering. The immuneACCESS repertoire file appears here via TCRdb, limited to in-frame rearrangements. These files lack a portion of the clones; in checked studies, under half of the deficit traces to unresolved V genes, and the cause of the others is not known. V and J calls and clone size are those listed in that table; D and trimming were worked out from the DNA. A total of about 81,000 clones appear in this sample, around 80% of them only once. Under 3.5% of the sample is in the top ten clones.

In total, just over 650 healthy bone marrow donors made up the cohort. At the time of sampling, every cohort member was nominally healthy, though immune exposures that went unrecorded were likely present. The donor was CMV seropositive and was included in the group of 250 to 300 seropositive cohort members. Every donor gave a peripheral blood sample, and the peripheral blood mononuclear cells from that sample were used for TCR beta sequencing. Genomic DNA extraction from the blood cell samples was performed with the Qiagen DNeasy Blood Extraction Kit. Remarks on this clone: Its antigen is unknown. No much larger clone is present one base from it, and per-base qualities are unavailable. This CDR3 is also generated by other DNA sequences in the sample.

The receptor's source is a middle-aged man in good health and CMV-seropositive. The sequenced sample consisted of PBMCs.

The DNA is as follows: TGTGCCAGCAGCTTGGGGGACAGGAATACTGAAGCTTTCTTT. Translation gives CASSLGDRNTEAFF. This chain joins TRBV5-4 to TRBJ1-1; 8 of the junction bases match TRBD1. Via the germline V gene (reference sequence), CDR1 is SGHNT and CDR2 YYREEE. Ends trimmed: V by 0 bases, J by 5 bases; bases unmatched to a gene: 3. The CDR3 runs 14 residues from the cysteine to the phenylalanine. Only the CDR3 portion is preserved as DNA: 42 bases, with reading frame beginning at the first base.